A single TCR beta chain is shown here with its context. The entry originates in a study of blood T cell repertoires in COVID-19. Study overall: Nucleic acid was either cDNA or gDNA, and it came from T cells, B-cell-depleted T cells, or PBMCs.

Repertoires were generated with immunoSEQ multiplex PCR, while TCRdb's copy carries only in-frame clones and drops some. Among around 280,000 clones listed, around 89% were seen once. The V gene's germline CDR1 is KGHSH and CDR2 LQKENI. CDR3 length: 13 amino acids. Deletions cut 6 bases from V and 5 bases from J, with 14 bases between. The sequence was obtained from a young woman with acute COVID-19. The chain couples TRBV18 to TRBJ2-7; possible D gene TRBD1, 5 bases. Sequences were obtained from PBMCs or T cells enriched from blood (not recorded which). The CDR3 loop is CASSHRQTDEQYF. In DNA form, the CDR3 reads TGTGCCAGCTCCCATAGACAGACGGACGAGCAGTACTTC.